The 27 T cell receptor beta chains below were found in one sample sequenced in a study of cytomegalovirus exposure and HLA in healthy donors (dated by TCRdb to about 2017). Preparation of the library involved the immunoSEQ multiplex PCR assay. A mixture of 60 forward primers for TCR Vbeta segments and 13 reverse primers for TCR Jbeta segments was used in the multiplex PCR. Entries here come from immuneACCESS through TCRdb and include only in-frame sequences with V and J called. Some clones fail to appear in such tables; in the studies checked, an unresolved V gene covers under half of the shortfall, and the cause of the remainder is unknown. This sample comprises 170,000 or so clones, approximately 80% of them detected only once. Jointly, the top ten make up about 4.9% of the sample. The specimen sequenced was PBMCs. Receptors were obtained from a young man in good health and CMV-seronegative.

J is TRBJ1-2 and V is TRBV28, with 8 bases fitting TRBD1. In germline, CDR1 is MDHEN, CDR2 SYDVKM. The CDR3 is 15 amino acids. J gave up 1 base and V 3 bases, and 4 bases lay outside the gene matches. CDR3 loop: CASSFLDRDNYGYTF. CDR3 DNA: TGTGCCAGCAGTTTCTTGGACAGGGATAACTATGGCTACACCTTC.

This chain joins TRBV5-1 and TRBJ2-2; D is unresolved. V lost 4 bases to trimming and J lost 5 bases, with 15 bases between them. Germline V gene data show CDR1 as SGHRS and CDR2 as YFSETQ. This CDR3 comprises 15 residues. CDR3 in amino acids: CASSRIHPRTGELFF. DNA for the CDR3: TGCGCCAGCAGCAGAATTCACCCTAGGACCGGGGAGCTGTTTTTT. Based on the CDR3 plus reference TRBV5-1 and TRBJ2-2, the full variable domain is KAGVTQTPRYLIKTRGQQVTLSCSPISGHRSVSWYQQTPGQGLQFLFEYFSETQRNKGNFPGRFSGRQFSNSRSEMNVSTLELGDSALYLCASSRIHPRTGELFFGEGSRLTVL.

This clone was seen only once. Here the CDR3 DNA reads TGCGCCAGCAGCCATGGTTTTTCGGGGATTAGCACAGATACGCAGTATTTT. Translated, it gives CASSHGFSGISTDTQYF. The V and J genes are TRBV4-1 and TRBJ2-3; possible D gene TRBD2, 5 bases. V lost 3 bases and J 0 bases, leaving 16 bases between the germline ends. This CDR3 is 17 amino acids long. The germline V gene has CDR1 MGHRA and CDR2 YSYEKL.

V usage is TRBV7-3 and J usage is TRBJ2-1, with 10 bases lining up with TRBD2. The CDR3 covers 15 residues. With V trimmed by 6 bases and J by 7 bases, 9 bases remained unmatched. Germline-derived CDR1 and CDR2 are SGHTA and FQGTGA. The CDR3: CASRVSGGAGNEQFF. CDR3 nucleotides: TGTGCCAGCAGGGTCAGCGGGGGGGCCGGGAATGAGCAGTTCTTC.

The chain joins TRBV5-8 to TRBJ2-3; TRBD2 aligns across 11 bases. V trimming: 1 base; J trimming: 6 bases; junction bases outside the gene matches: 4. Looked up from germline, CDR1 is SGHTS and CDR2 is YDEGEE. The CDR3 length is 15 residues. CDR3 loop: CASSLSTSGSDTQYF. The CDR3 coding sequence is TGTGCCAGCAGCTTGTCTACTAGCGGGAGTGATACGCAGTATTTT. The full variable domain, rest sourced from reference TRBV5-8 and TRBJ2-3, is EAGVTQSPTHLIKTRGQQATLRCSPISGHTSVYWYQQALGLGLQFLLWYDEGEERNRGNFPPRFSGRQFPNYSSELNVNALELEDSALYLCASSLSTSGSDTQYFGPGTRLTVL.

The rearrangement joins TRBV5-4 to TRBJ2-1; 7 positions agree with TRBD2. J was trimmed by 3 bases and V by 1 base; bases with no gene match: 7. This CDR3 is 16 amino acids long. Germline V gene lookup returns CDR1 SGHNT and CDR2 YYREEE (reference sequence). This chain's CDR3 is CASSLTAGTIYNEQFF. The DNA for the CDR3 is TGTGCCAGCAGCTTGACCGCCGGGACTATCTACAATGAGCAGTTCTTC.

The chain joins TRBV11-2 to TRBJ2-7; perhaps TRBD1 as D (5 bases). CDR3 length equals 15 residues. Trimming removed 0 bases at V and 4 bases at J, with 13 bases between. Germline CDR1 reads SGHAT; CDR2 reads FQNNGV. The DNA of the CDR3 is TGTGCCAGCAGCTTAGATCCAGGGATGTTTTACGAGCAGTACTTC. Translated: CASSLDPGMFYEQYF.

The J gene is TRBJ1-6, the V gene TRBV18, with 9 bases fitting TRBD1. Looked up from germline, CDR1 is KGHSH and CDR2 is LQKENI. Germline trimming cut 6 bases from V and 10 bases from J; bases unmatched to any gene: 13. CDR3 length: 16 amino acids. Here the CDR3 DNA reads TGTGCCAGCTCTTCGAGCCCGACAGGGGGGGAGTCACCCCTCCACTTT. It codes for CASSSSPTGGESPLHF.

V and J are TRBV5-6 and TRBJ1-5; TRBD1 matches 7 bases. With V trimmed by 1 base and J by 5 bases, 3 bases remained unmatched. Germline values: CDR1 SGHDT, CDR2 YYEEEE. The CDR3 extends over 14 amino acids. CDR3 DNA sequence: TGTGCCAGCAGCTTGTTTACAGGGGATCAGCCCCAGCATTTT. Encoded protein: CASSLFTGDQPQHF.

The V and J genes are TRBV7-2 and TRBJ1-1; TRBD1 is a possible D gene (5 bases). This CDR3 is built from 16 residues. The germline V gene has CDR1 SGHTA and CDR2 FQGNSA. V lost 5 bases, J lost 4 bases, and 20 bases lay in between. The CDR3 region is CASSTRSTGGGTEAFF. CDR3 coding DNA: TGTGCCAGCAGCACGCGTTCGACGGGGGGAGGCACTGAAGCTTTCTTT.

The chain is built from TRBV6-4 and TRBJ2-3; D is unresolved. This CDR3 is built from 14 residues. In germline, CDR1 is MRHNA, CDR2 SNTAGT. V lost 2 bases and J lost 2, with 8 bases in between. The DNA of the CDR3 is TGTGCCAGCAGTGACGATCGAGCCACAGATACGCAGTATTTT. As protein: CASSDDRATDTQYF.

J is TRBJ2-3 and V is TRBV2, with TRBD2 matching 8 bases. CDR1 is SNHLY, CDR2 FYNNEI, per germline. The junction had 7 bases not matched to a gene; V was cut back by 3 bases and J by 2 bases. This CDR3 contains 16 residues. The CDR3 DNA follows: TGTGCCAGCAGTGATGTACTAGCGGAACTCACAGATACGCAGTATTTT. Its protein is CASSDVLAELTDTQYF. Complete variable domain (other parts from reference TRBV2 and TRBJ2-3): EPEVTQTPSHQVTQMGQEVILRCVPISNHLYFYWYRQILGQKVEFLVSFYNNEISEKSEIFDDQFSVERPDGSNFTLKIRSTKLEDSAMYFCASSDVLAELTDTQYFGPGTRLTVL.

The chain couples TRBV5-1 to TRBJ2-7; the D gene is possibly TRBD1 (5 bases). This CDR3 is built from 11 residues. CDR1 and CDR2 (germline): SGHRS, YFSETQ. V was shortened by 4 bases and J by 4 bases, with 6 bases between the two germline ends. The CDR3 DNA is TGCGCCAGCAGCACAGGATACGAGCAGTACTTC. Encoded protein: CASSTGYEQYF.

The J gene is TRBJ2-5, the V gene TRBV7-2; 14 nucleotides align to TRBD2. This CDR3 is built from 16 residues. CDR1 and CDR2 (germline): SGHTA, FQGNSA. V was clipped by 6 bases and J by 5 bases; unmatched bases: 8. CDR3 DNA: TGTGCCAGCAGGCCGACTAGCGGGGGGGGCGCGGAGACCCAGTACTTC. Its protein is CASRPTSGGGAETQYF. The entire variable domain, with the rest obtained from reference TRBV7-2 and TRBJ2-5, is as follows: GAGVSQSPSNKVTEKGKDVELRCDPISGHTALYWYRQSLGQGLEFLIYFQGNSAPDKSGLPSDRFSAERTGGSVSTLTIQRTQQEDSAVYLCASRPTSGGGAETQYFGPGTRLLVL.

The gene calls are TRBV7-9 and TRBJ1-2, with D possibly TRBD1 on 5 matching bases. The CDR3 extends over 14 amino acids. Germline lookup yields CDR1 SEHNR and CDR2 FQNEAQ (reference sequence). The V end was cut by 5 bases, the J end by 2 bases, with 12 bases between. Here the CDR3 DNA reads TGTGCCAGCAGCCCCAGGGTGACGAACTATGGCTACACCTTC. Amino acids: CASSPRVTNYGYTF.

Note on this clone: The identical CDR3 is also encoded by other nucleotide sequences in the sample. This chain joins TRBV28 and TRBJ2-5; TRBD1 aligns across 7 bases. In germline, CDR1 is MDHEN, CDR2 SYDVKM. J lost 5 bases, V lost 5 bases, and 5 bases had no gene match. CDR3 length: 13 residues. The CDR3 is CASSTGAWETQYF. The CDR3 DNA sequence: TGTGCCAGCAGTACAGGGGCTTGGGAGACCCAGTACTTC.

The chain links TRBV27 to TRBJ1-1; D call uncertain. The CDR3 covers 13 residues. The germline CDR1 and CDR2 sequences are MNHEY and SMNVEV (reference sequence). Trimming stripped 1 base from V and 2 bases from J, with 5 bases between. The CDR3 protein is CASSLYKNTEAFF. The CDR3 DNA is TGTGCCAGCAGTTTATACAAAAACACTGAAGCTTTCTTT.

CDR3 DNA sequence: TGCGCCAGCAGCCAACCGACAGGGACTGGAAACACCATATATTTT. Translation: CASSQPTGTGNTIYF. V is TRBV4-1 and J is TRBJ1-3; the match to TRBD1 covers 7 bases. The ends lost 2 bases at V and 2 bases at J; junction bases unmatched: 3. CDR3 length equals 15 residues. Germline V gives CDR1 MGHRA, CDR2 YSYEKL.

The rearrangement links TRBV7-8 to TRBJ2-5; 7 nucleotides align to TRBD1. CDR3 length equals 13 residues. CDR1 SGHVS and CDR2 FQNEAQ come from the germline V gene. J gave up 3 bases and V 4 bases, and 2 bases lay outside the gene matches. The CDR3 nucleotides are TGTGCCAGCAGCTGGACAGGAAAAGAGACCCAGTACTTC. Translated: CASSWTGKETQYF.

CDR3 in amino acids: CASSNYILSYEQYF. The CDR3 nucleotides are TGTGCCAGTAGCAACTACATCCTCTCCTACGAGCAGTACTTC. The genes are TRBV19 and TRBJ2-7; D remains ambiguous. Germline V gives CDR1 LNHDA, CDR2 SQIVND (reference sequence). The CDR3 spans 14 residues. Trimming left V 6 bases short and J 0 bases short, with 12 bases between.

The sample holds one count of this clone. V is TRBV10-3 and J is TRBJ1-4; unclear D gene. The germline V gene encodes CDR1 ENHRY and CDR2 SYGVKD. This CDR3 contains 17 residues. The germline V and J ends were trimmed by 0 bases and 7 bases, with 18 bases remaining between them. The CDR3 DNA reads TGTGCCATCAGTGAGTCGATGGGTCGGGGAGGAGGTGAAAAACTGTTTTTT. Amino acid sequence: CAISESMGRGGGEKLFF.

The DNA for the CDR3 is TGTGCCAGTCTATATACAGTTAACCTACTTAAGGCAGATACGCAGTATTTT. This codes for CASLYTVNLLKADTQYF. The chain employs TRBV2 and TRBJ2-3; D gene ambiguous. CDR1 and CDR2 (germline): SNHLY, FYNNEI. V dropped 9 bases and J dropped 4 bases, with 26 bases sitting between them. The CDR3 has 17 amino acids.

This chain joins TRBV7-9 and TRBJ1-1; 9 nucleotides line up with TRBD1. Germline V lookup: CDR1 SEHNR, CDR2 FQNEAQ (reference sequence). The CDR3 loop spans 13 amino acids. Trimming cost V 5 bases and J 11 bases; bases outside gene matches: 9. The CDR3 sequence: CASSPGQGESAFF. The DNA for the CDR3 is TGTGCCAGCAGCCCGGGACAGGGTGAGTCGGCTTTCTTT.

Written as DNA, the CDR3 is TGTGCCAGCAGTTTCGGGAGGATCACTGAAGCTTTCTTT. Protein product: CASSFGRITEAFF. V usage is TRBV28 and J usage is TRBJ1-1; D is unresolved. Trimming left V 3 bases short and J 4 bases short, with 9 bases between. Germline lookup yields CDR1 MDHEN and CDR2 SYDVKM. The CDR3 consists of 13 residues. The full variable domain, completed using reference TRBV28 and TRBJ1-1, is DVKVTQSSRYLVKRTGEKVFLECVQDMDHENMFWYRQDPGLGLRLIYFSYDVKMKEKGDIPEGYSVSREKKERFSLILESASTNQTSMYLCASSFGRITEAFFGQGTRLTVV.

The V gene is TRBV7-6, the J gene TRBJ1-1, with a possible D match to TRBD1 (5 bases). V gave up 6 bases and J gave up 0 bases, with 11 bases separating them. CDR3 length: 14 residues. CDR1 is SGHVS and CDR2 is FNYEAQ in the germline V gene. The CDR3 here is CASSPRDLNTEAFF. The CDR3 DNA sequence: TGTGCCAGCAGTCCGCGGGACTTGAACACTGAAGCTTTCTTT. The whole variable domain, remainder taken from reference TRBV7-6 and TRBJ1-1, is GAGVSQSPRYKVTKRGQDVALRCDPISGHVSLYWYRQALGQGPEFLTYFNYEAQQDKSGLPNDRFSAERPEGSISTLTIQRTEQRDSAMYRCASSPRDLNTEAFFGQGTRLTVV.

The chain links TRBV7-8 to TRBJ1-1, with 7 bases matching TRBD1. Germline V gene sequence: CDR1 SGHVS, CDR2 FQNEAQ. Trimming took 0 bases from V and 7 from J; bases not matched to a gene: 5. CDR3 size: 14 residues. CDR3 loop: CASSLAGGGGEAFF. CDR3 DNA: TGTGCCAGCAGCTTAGCAGGGGGCGGCGGTGAAGCTTTCTTT.

This clone was counted between two and nine times. The chain recombines TRBV7-9 with TRBJ2-7, with 10 positions matching TRBD2. After removal of 6 bases from V and 3 bases from J, the junction contained 8 bases not matched to a gene. The CDR3 is made up of 15 amino acids. Germline V gives CDR1 SEHNR, CDR2 FQNEAQ (reference sequence). CDR3 amino acids: CASRQSGLAVYEQYF. Written as DNA, the CDR3 is TGTGCCAGCAGACAGTCAGGACTAGCGGTCTACGAGCAGTACTTC.